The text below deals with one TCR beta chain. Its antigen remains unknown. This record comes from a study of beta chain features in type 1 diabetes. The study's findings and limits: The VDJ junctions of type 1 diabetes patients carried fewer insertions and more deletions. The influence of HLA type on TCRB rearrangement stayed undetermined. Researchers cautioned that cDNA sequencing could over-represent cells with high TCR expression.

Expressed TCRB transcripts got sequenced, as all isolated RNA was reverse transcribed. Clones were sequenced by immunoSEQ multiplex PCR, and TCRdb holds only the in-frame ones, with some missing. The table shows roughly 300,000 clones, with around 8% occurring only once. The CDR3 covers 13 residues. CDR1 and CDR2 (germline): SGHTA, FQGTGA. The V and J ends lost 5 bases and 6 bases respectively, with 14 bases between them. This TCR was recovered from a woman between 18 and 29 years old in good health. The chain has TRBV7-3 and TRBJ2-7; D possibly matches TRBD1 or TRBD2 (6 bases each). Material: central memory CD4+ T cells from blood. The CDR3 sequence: CASSPTGASEQYF. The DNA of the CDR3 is TGTGCCAGCAGCCCAACGGGGGCAAGCGAGCAGTACTTC.